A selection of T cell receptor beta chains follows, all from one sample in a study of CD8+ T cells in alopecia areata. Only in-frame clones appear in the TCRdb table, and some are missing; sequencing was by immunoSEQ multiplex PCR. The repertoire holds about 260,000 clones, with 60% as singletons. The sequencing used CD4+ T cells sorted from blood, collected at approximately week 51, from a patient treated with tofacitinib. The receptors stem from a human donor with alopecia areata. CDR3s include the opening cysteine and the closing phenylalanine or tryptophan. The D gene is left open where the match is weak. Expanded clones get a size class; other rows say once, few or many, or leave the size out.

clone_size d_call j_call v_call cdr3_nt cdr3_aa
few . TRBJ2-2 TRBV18 TGTGCCAGCTCACCACCGTACCGGCGGAACACCGGGGAGCTGTTTTTT CASSPPYRRNTGELFF
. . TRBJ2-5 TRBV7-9 TGTGCCAGCAGCTTTCTAGGCAGGGGACAAGAGACCCAGTACTTC CASSFLGRGQETQYF
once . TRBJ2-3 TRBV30 TGTGCCTGGAGTCTCAGAGCCGGCACAGATACGCAGTATTTT CAWSLRAGTDTQYF
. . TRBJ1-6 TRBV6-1 TGTGCCAGCAGTGATGGAGGGGCGAGGAATTCACCCCTCCACTTT CASSDGGARNSPLHF
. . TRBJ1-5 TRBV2 TGTGCCAGCAGTCGAAGTGGAGGGGCCAATCAGCCCCAGCATTTT CASSRSGGANQPQHF
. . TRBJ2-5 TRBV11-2 TGTGCCAGCAGCTTAGTTGGTACCCAAGAGACCCAGTACTTC CASSLVGTQETQYF
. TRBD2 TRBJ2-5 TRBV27 TGTGCCAGCAGGATACAGCGGGGGAGAGAAGAGACCCAGTACTTC CASRIQRGREETQYF
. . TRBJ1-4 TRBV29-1 TGCAGCGTTGAAGAGTGGGGAGATGAAAAACTGTTTTTT CSVEEWGDEKLFF
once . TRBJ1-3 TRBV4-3 TGCGCCAGCAGCCACTCAGGAAACACCATATATTTT CASSHSGNTIYF
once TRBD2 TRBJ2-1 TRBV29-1 TGCAGCGTTGTGGGCGCCGGGGGGAATGAGCAGTTCTTC CSVVGAGGNEQFF
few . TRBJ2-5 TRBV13 TGTGCCAGCAGCTTATACAGGCAAGAGACCCAGTACTTC CASSLYRQETQYF
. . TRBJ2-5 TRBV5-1 TGCGCCAGCAGCTTCGGACACCAAGAGACCCAGTACTTC CASSFGHQETQYF
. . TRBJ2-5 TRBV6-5 TGTGCCAGCAGGGGAGGACCGAGGGTCCAAGAGACCCAGTACTTC CASRGGPRVQETQYF
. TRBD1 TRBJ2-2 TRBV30 TGTGCCCTTCCTAGACAGGGGTACGGGGAGCTGTTTTTT CALPRQGYGELFF